Reported below is one T cell receptor beta chain. Its antigen remains unknown. The sample comes from a study of cytomegalovirus exposure and HLA in healthy donors. Study conclusions and caveats: A missense variant in DCLRE1C was later tied to TCR beta V- and J-gene trimming. As was reported, the HLA-A and HLA-B alleles of most subjects were accurately predicted from TCR beta sequences.

It was with 60 Vbeta and 13 Jbeta primers that the PCR ran. Sequencing used immunoSEQ multiplex PCR; TCRdb keeps in-frame clones, though not all of them. The data show 100,000 or so clones, 76% seen once. Germline CDR1 SGDLS, CDR2 YYNGEE. Trimming removed 3 bases from V and 1 base from J; junction bases left unmatched: 3. CDR3 length: 15 residues. The V and J genes are TRBV9 and TRBJ2-2; TRBD2 aligns across 7 bases. The TCR originated in a man aged 40-50 years in good health and CMV-seronegative. Sequenced sample: PBMCs. The chain's CDR3 is CASSGASGNTGELFF. The CDR3 DNA sequence: TGTGCCAGCAGCGGGGCTAGCGGGAACACCGGGGAGCTGTTTTTT.